Each of the 27 T cell receptor beta chains below was sequenced from the same sample in a study of early T cells in non-severe SARS-CoV-2 infection listed by TCRdb under 2021. Libraries were built with 5' RACE. The sequencing machine was a NextSeq 500. TCRdb ran its own pipeline on the public reads, namely fastp trimming at Q25 and MiXCR clone calling, and kept in-frame beta chains. Each entry is one CDR3 protein sequence, shown with its most common DNA and genes. The sample table shows around 67,000 distinct CDR3 sequences, and approximately 10% are seen once. Clones ranked in the top ten supply around 4% of the sample. The sequenced sample consisted of whole blood. These receptors were obtained from an adult who was a healthcare worker with PCR-confirmed SARS-CoV-2 infection or an uninfected control (not recorded which).

The rearrangement uses TRBV7-9 and TRBJ1-2, with 7 bases matching TRBD1. This CDR3 spans 16 amino acids. Per the germline V gene, CDR1 is SEHNR and CDR2 is FQNEAQ (reference sequence). With 5 bases clipped from V and 2 bases from J, the junction kept 11 bases outside the gene matches. The CDR3 spells CASSGAAGTENYGYTF. CDR3 DNA: TGTGCCAGCAGCGGAGCCGCCGGGACAGAGAACTATGGCTACACCTTC.

This clonotype was seen only a few times. J is TRBJ1-1 and V is TRBV5-1, with a weak D call TRBD1 (6 bases). The CDR3 length is 16 residues. Trimming stripped 2 bases from V and 0 bases from J, with 14 bases between. CDR1 SGHRS and CDR2 YFSETQ come from the germline V gene. The CDR3 is CASSFQGPPLNTEAFF. The CDR3 region has the DNA TGCGCCAGCAGCTTCCAGGGGCCTCCTCTGAACACTGAAGCTTTCTTT.

This clonotype was picked up many times. Written as DNA, the CDR3 is TGTGCCAGCAGTTCCCGGACAGGGGCCCTAACAGATACGCAGTATTTT. Amino acid sequence: CASSSRTGALTDTQYF. V is TRBV6-1 and J is TRBJ2-3; 9 positions match TRBD1. This CDR3 is 16 amino acids long. Trimming cost V 5 bases and J 3 bases; bases outside gene matches: 9. Germline lookup yields CDR1 MNHNS and CDR2 SASEGT.

Many counts were recorded for this clonotype. The chain carries TRBV20-1 and TRBJ2-5, with 7 bases that match TRBD2. V was pared by 1 base and J by 0 bases, with 5 bases of the junction left unmatched. CDR3 length: 15 amino acids. CDR1 and CDR2 from the germline V gene are DFQATT and SNEGSKA (reference sequence). The DNA of the CDR3 is TGCAGTGCTAGAGTGCATACTAGCGACCAAGAGACCCAGTACTTC. As protein: CSARVHTSDQETQYF.

This clonotype has only a few counts. The chain joins TRBV29-1 to TRBJ2-7; no reliable D call. The CDR3 is made up of 11 amino acids. Germline CDR1 and CDR2: SQVTM and ANQGSEA. Trimming took off 4 bases at V and 3 bases at J, with 7 bases between the two ends. The CDR3 nucleotides are TGCAGCGTTGGCGAGGACTACGAGCAGTACTTC. This sequence encodes CSVGEDYEQYF.

The V call is TRBV20-1, the J call TRBJ2-2, with D possibly matching TRBD1 (6 bases). CDR3 length: 13 residues. Deletions cut 7 bases from V and 5 bases from J, with 14 bases between. CDR1 is DFQATT and CDR2 is SNEGSKA in the germline V gene (reference sequence). CDR3: CSVLVQGTGELFF. The CDR3 nucleotides read TGCAGTGTCCTCGTACAGGGTACCGGGGAGCTGTTTTTT.

This clonotype was found many times. The V gene is TRBV14, the J gene TRBJ2-7; TRBD1 matches at 8 bases. The length of the CDR3 is 13 residues. Germline CDR1 reads SGHDN; CDR2 reads FVKESK. J lost 7 bases, V lost 5 bases, and 7 bases had no gene match. The CDR3 nucleotides are TGTGCCAGCAGCTCTAGGACAGGGAAGGAGCAGTACTTC. Amino acids: CASSSRTGKEQYF. Full variable domain (rest looked up from reference TRBV14 and TRBJ2-7): EAGVTQFPSHSVIEKGQTVTLRCDPISGHDNLYWYRRVMGKEIKFLLHFVKESKQDESGMPNNRFLAERTGGTYSTLKVQPAELEDSGVYFCASSSRTGKEQYFGPGTRLTVT.

This clonotype was detected many times. The rearrangement links TRBV29-1 to TRBJ1-2; TRBD1 might be the D (6 bases). This CDR3 has 13 amino acids. Germline CDR1 and CDR2: SQVTM and ANQGSEA. Trimming removed 6 bases from V and 2 bases from J, with 13 bases in between. The CDR3 sequence is CSVADTGNYGYTF. DNA of the CDR3: TGCAGCGTCGCCGATACAGGGAACTATGGCTACACCTTC.

This clonotype appeared a few times. The rearrangement links TRBV5-1 to TRBJ2-3; no clear D. Trimming took 0 bases from V and 2 from J, leaving 13 bases between them. CDR1 and CDR2 (germline): SGHRS, YFSETQ. The CDR3 extends over 16 amino acids. As DNA, the CDR3 is TGCGCCAGCAGCTTGGCCGGCTCGACCTACACAGATACGCAGTATTTT. This encodes CASSLAGSTYTDTQYF.

This clonotype was observed a handful of times. The genes are TRBV5-1 and TRBJ1-1; tentative D call: TRBD1 (5 bases). The CDR3 is 15 residues long. The ends were cut back, 0 bases at V and 4 bases at J, with 13 bases in the middle. Per germline, CDR1 SGHRS and CDR2 YFSETQ. The DNA for the CDR3 is TGCGCCAGCAGCTTGGTGGGGGAAAGGAGCACTGAAGCTTTCTTT. Protein sequence: CASSLVGERSTEAFF.

This clonotype was counted between two and nine times. This sequence joins TRBV18 and TRBJ2-7; 8 nucleotides match TRBD2. The trim removed 2 bases at V and 4 bases at J, leaving 7 bases unmatched. Germline-derived CDR1 and CDR2 are KGHSH and LQKENI. The CDR3 is 15 residues long. CDR3 sequence: CASSPRGTRTYEQYF. CDR3 DNA sequence: TGTGCCAGCTCACCAAGGGGGACTAGGACTTACGAGCAGTACTTC.

This clonotype has at least ten counts. The chain employs TRBV5-1 and TRBJ1-4; 7 nucleotides match TRBD1. Germline-derived CDR1 and CDR2 are SGHRS and YFSETQ. Germline trimming cut 9 bases from V and 2 bases from J; bases unmatched to any gene: 10. CDR3 length: 15 amino acids. The CDR3 reads CATAQGRGTNEKLFF. The CDR3 region has the DNA TGCGCCACGGCACAGGGGCGGGGGACTAATGAAAAACTGTTTTTT.

Written as DNA, the CDR3 is TGTGCCAGCAGCTTACAGGTGTCTAATAGCAATCAGCCCCAGCATTTT. Its translation is CASSLQVSNSNQPQHF. The chain joins TRBV5-5 to TRBJ1-5, with a tentative D call TRBD1 (5 bases). The CDR3 totals 16 residues. The V gene lost 2 bases and the J gene lost 0 bases, with 12 bases spanning the gap. Germline V gene data show CDR1 as SGHKS and CDR2 as YYEKEE (reference sequence).

This clonotype was observed a few times. The chain employs TRBV10-1 and TRBJ2-7; D uncertain. From germline, CDR1 is WNHNN and CDR2 SYGVQD (reference sequence). This CDR3 region has 16 residues. V lost 3 bases and J 2 bases, leaving 17 bases between the germline ends. Here the CDR3 reads CASSDRTLGPPYEQYF. CDR3 sequence (DNA): TGCGCCAGCAGTGATCGAACACTTGGGCCTCCCTACGAGCAGTACTTC.

This clonotype was seen a handful of times. This chain uses TRBV29-1 with TRBJ2-2; 13 bases map to TRBD2. Germline V gene sequence: CDR1 SQVTM, CDR2 ANQGSEA. CDR3 length equals 15 residues. Germline trimming cut 6 bases from V and 2 bases from J; bases unmatched to any gene: 3. CDR3 nucleotides: TGCAGCGTCAGGACTAGCGGGGGAAACACCGGGGAGCTGTTTTTT. This translates into CSVRTSGGNTGELFF.

The chain has TRBV6-5 and TRBJ2-2; D call uncertain. Trimming took off 9 bases at V and 0 bases at J, with 8 bases between the two ends. Germline CDR1 is MNHEY and CDR2 is SVGAGI. The CDR3 contains 13 residues. This chain's CDR3 is CASRPPNTGELFF. CDR3 DNA sequence: TGTGCCAGTCGACCCCCGAACACCGGGGAGCTGTTTTTT.

V usage is TRBV28 and J usage is TRBJ2-2, with 8 bases aligning to TRBD2. The trim removed 8 bases at V and 2 bases at J, leaving 7 bases unmatched. This CDR3 comprises 15 residues. CDR1 is MDHEN, CDR2 SYDVKM, per germline. CDR3 residues: CASALAGLNTGELFF. The CDR3 DNA follows: TGTGCCAGCGCTCTAGCGGGCCTAAACACCGGGGAGCTGTTTTTT.

The J gene is TRBJ2-7, the V gene TRBV3-1; D is unclear. The germline CDR1 and CDR2 sequences are LGHDT and YNNKEL (reference sequence). The V end was cut by 1 base, the J end by 0 bases, with 4 bases between. The CDR3 covers 13 residues. CDR3 loop: CASSQADSYEQYF. In nucleotides, the CDR3 is TGTGCCAGCAGCCAAGCCGACTCCTACGAGCAGTACTTC.

To note about this clonotype: A much larger clone lies one base from this, so it may be a read error. The chain employs TRBV7-3 and TRBJ1-1; D is ambiguous. Germline V gives CDR1 SGHTA, CDR2 FQGTGA. This CDR3 region has 15 residues. The CDR3 DNA follows: TGTGCCTGCAGCTTAACGGCCGGGATGAACACTGAAGCTTTCTTT. Translating gives CACSLTAGMNTEAFF. The entire variable domain, with the rest obtained from reference TRBV7-3 and TRBJ1-1, is as follows: GAGVSQTPSNKVTEKGKYVELRCDPISGHTALYWYRQSLGQGPEFLIYFQGTGAADDSGLPNDRFFAVRPEGSVSTLKIQRTERGDSAVYLCACSLTAGMNTEAFFGQGTRLTVV.

J is TRBJ2-1 and V is TRBV10-1; D is unresolved. Germline V gene sequence: CDR1 WNHNN, CDR2 SYGVQD (reference sequence). The CDR3 is made up of 15 amino acids. V was clipped by 9 bases and J by 0 bases, with 15 bases between them. DNA for the CDR3: TGCGCCAGTCTCTGCTGTCCTAGCTCCTACAATGAGCAGTTCTTC. Its translation is CASLCCPSSYNEQFF.

This clonotype came up many times. The chain combines TRBV10-3 with TRBJ2-5; D uncertain. Trimming shortened V by 8 bases and J by 5 bases, and 12 bases separated the two germline ends. The CDR3 runs to 12 residues. From germline, CDR1 is ENHRY and CDR2 SYGVKD. CDR3: CAIVPVSETQYF. The CDR3 nucleotides read TGTGCCATCGTACCAGTGTCGGAGACCCAGTACTTC.

The J gene is TRBJ2-3, the V gene TRBV19; 13 bases map to TRBD2. Per germline, CDR1 LNHDA and CDR2 SQIVND (reference sequence). The CDR3 is 15 residues long. V lost 7 bases and J lost 4; bases outside the gene matches: 5. CDR3: CASTPGLAGSDTQYF. CDR3 bases: TGTGCCAGTACACCGGGACTAGCGGGATCAGATACGCAGTATTTT.

This clonotype was observed many times. The CDR3 region is CASSIVASGSSYNEQFF. As DNA, the CDR3 is TGTGCCAGTAGTATAGTGGCTAGCGGGAGCTCCTACAATGAGCAGTTCTTC. This chain connects TRBV19 to TRBJ2-1, with TRBD2 identical over 10 bases. J lost 0 bases, V lost 1 base, and 3 bases had no gene match. The CDR3 totals 17 residues. CDR1 and CDR2 from the germline V gene are LNHDA and SQIVND (reference sequence).

This clonotype was recorded many times. The chain employs TRBV12-3 or TRBV12-4 and TRBJ2-3; D remains ambiguous. The CDR3 runs to 11 residues. Trimming left V 3 bases short and J 6 bases short, with 4 bases between. CDR3 amino acids: CASSFGDTQYF. CDR3 DNA: TGTGCCAGCAGTTTCGGGGATACGCAGTATTTT.

This clonotype was seen repeatedly, ten times or more. The V and J genes are TRBV6-2 or TRBV6-3 and TRBJ2-1; D gene uncertain. Germline assignment: CDR1 MNHEY and CDR2 SVGEGT. The CDR3 spans 14 residues. Trimming pared 5 bases from V and 9 bases from J, leaving 17 bases between. The CDR3 is CASSILPPSSEQFF. CDR3 in DNA: TGTGCCAGCAGTATCCTGCCCCCTAGTAGTGAGCAGTTCTTC.

This clonotype has only a few counts. The chain has TRBV18 and TRBJ2-3; unclear D gene. The V gene lost 6 bases and the J gene lost 2 bases, with 9 bases spanning the gap. The germline gives CDR1 KGHSH, CDR2 LQKENI. The CDR3 has 13 amino acids. The DNA for the CDR3 is TGTGCCAGCTCCGTGGGCGCCACAGATACGCAGTATTTT. This encodes CASSVGATDTQYF.

This clonotype was observed at least ten times. This chain links TRBV5-4 with TRBJ1-3; TRBD1 matches 8 bases. Germline assignment: CDR1 SGHNT and CDR2 YYREEE (reference sequence). Trimming removed 5 bases from V and 8 bases from J; junction bases left unmatched: 9. The CDR3 runs to 14 residues. The CDR3 spells CASSPLDRADTIYF. The CDR3 DNA reads as TGTGCCAGCAGTCCCCTGGACAGGGCAGACACCATATATTTT.